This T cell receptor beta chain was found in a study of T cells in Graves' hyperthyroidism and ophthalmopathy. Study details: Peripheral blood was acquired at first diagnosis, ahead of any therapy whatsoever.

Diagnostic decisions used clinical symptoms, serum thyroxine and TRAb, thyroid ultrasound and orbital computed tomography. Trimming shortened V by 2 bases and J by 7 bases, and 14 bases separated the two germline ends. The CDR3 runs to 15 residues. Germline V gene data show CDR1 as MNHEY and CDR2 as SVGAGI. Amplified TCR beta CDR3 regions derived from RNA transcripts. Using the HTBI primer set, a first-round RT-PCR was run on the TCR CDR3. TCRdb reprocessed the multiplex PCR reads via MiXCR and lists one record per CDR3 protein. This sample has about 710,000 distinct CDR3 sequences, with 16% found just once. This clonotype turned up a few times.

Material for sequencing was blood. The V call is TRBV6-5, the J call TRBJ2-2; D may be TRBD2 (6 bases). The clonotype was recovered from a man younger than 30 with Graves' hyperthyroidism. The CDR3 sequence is CASSYTGGGVGELFF. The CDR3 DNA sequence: TGTGCCAGCAGTTACACCGGGGGAGGTGTCGGGGAGCTGTTTTTT.